Described below is a single TCR beta chain sequence and its context. A few counts support this clonotype. It lacks a known antigen. Per-base quality was not reported, and no clone a single base away is much larger than it. The sample originates from a study of identical twins (TCRdb year 2016). Looking at the study overall: To test whether fetal clonotypes persist, the study used deep sequencing on TCR alpha and beta repertoires from monozygotic twins, unrelated adults of various ages, and cord blood. Replicate twin experiments were performed at different times using different library preparation protocols to rule out contamination.

For CDR1 and CDR2, the germline V gene lists SGHDN and FVKESK. V and J are truncated by 7 bases and 4 bases respectively, leaving an intervening sequence of 14 bases. Inclusive of the bounding cysteine and phenylalanine, the CDR3 is 15 residues long. The DNA shown is the 45-base CDR3, in frame from base 1. General conclusions and limits of the study: Invariant T cells such as MAIT and iNKT could partly confound zero-insertion analyses, though diverse VJ usage argued against this for most clonotypes. Abundant cord blood beta clonotypes had fewer insertions, young adult naive repertoires showed a similar but weaker trend, and memory repertoires showed no such trend. Conclusions relied on cross-sectional statistical analysis, since the same donors could not be followed over many years. The excess sharing between twins in beta out-of-frame sequences was weaker because fewer shared sequences reduced the signal-to-noise ratio. Recombination models systematically underestimated out-of-frame TCR alpha sharing in monozygotic twins but agreed with sharing between unrelated individuals. Compared with coincidental sharing between unrelated individuals, an excess of low generation-probability sequences was observed among out-of-frame TCR alpha sequences shared between twins.

The method was 5' RACE. Sequencing took place on an Illumina HiSeq 2000. Template switching added a universal primer binding site, and the final cDNA carried a unique molecular identifier that allowed TCR cDNA molecules to be counted accurately. First-strand cDNA for TCR alpha and beta chains was synthesized from specific primers in the conserved constant-segment region. To control for contamination, every cDNA library was double barcoded, receiving both a SMART-Mk sample barcode and Illumina barcodes. TruSeq adapter sequences and Illumina sample barcodes were added in two successive PCR steps. The TCR alpha and beta cDNA libraries were sequenced on the Illumina HiSeq platform using custom primers. On the study's bioinformatics: MiGEC processed the raw reads to extract unique molecular identifiers, while MiXCR was used to determine the CDR3 positions. Recombination models were inferred per individual with the repgenHMM and IGoR tools using an EM algorithm. The analysis of shared clonotypes was done with the tcR package in R, with sharing normalized by the product of cloneset sizes. To study raw recombination free of thymic and clonal selection effects, out-of-frame nonproductive sequences were analyzed. Starting from the raw public reads, TCRdb applied fastp trimming at Q25, assembled clones with MiXCR and retained in-frame beta chains. All rows with the same CDR3 protein become a single entry with the most common DNA and genes. What appears here as the V and J calls and clone size reflects TCRdb's work, not the paper's. For this sample there are a few hundred thousand distinct CDR3 sequences; roughly 15% appear just once. Of the sample, 0.44% is held by the ten largest clones.

Only healthy Caucasian donors were included. Three pairs of female monozygotic twins, all aged about 18 to 30 years, made up the twin cohort. CD4+ and CD8+ T cell populations were isolated with positive isolation kits from Invitrogen. This same sample was also taken into another study, of yellow fever vaccine responses in identical twins. The second paper further reports: According to the authors, in identical twins the way T cells responded to vaccination appeared partly convergent and partly personalized. In identical twins, the study followed T cell clones that responded to the vaccine with precision.

Material: CD4+ T cells sorted from blood. The chain is encoded by TRBV14 joined to TRBJ2-6; too little of a D gene remains to name it. The receptor comes from a woman under 30 in good health. The nucleotide sequence reads as follows: TGTGCCAGCACCCTCGGGTCGTCCGGGGCCAACGTCCTGACTTTC. Translated, it gives CASTLGSSGANVLTF.